This entry concerns a single T cell receptor (beta chain). The sample is drawn from a study of T cell changes during pregnancy in multiple sclerosis. Using immunoSEQ multiplex PCR, the repertoire was profiled, and TCRdb retains in-frame clones only, with some absent. In the table there are approximately 65,000 clones, approximately 90% of which are singletons. CDR3 size: 16 residues. Germline-derived CDR1 and CDR2 are SGHVS and FQNEAQ. The V and J ends lost 1 base and 0 bases respectively, with 10 bases between them. This chain uses TRBV7-8 with TRBJ1-5; no clear D gene. The receptor comes from a female donor in good health, enrolled as a control in a pregnancy study. The sample was peripheral blood, taken in the third trimester of pregnancy. The CDR3 nucleotides read TGTGCCAGCAGCTTAGACACACCGAATAGCAATCAGCCCCAGCATTTT. Residues: CASSLDTPNSNQPQHF.